The 25 T cell receptor beta chains below come from one sample, sequenced in a study of regulatory T cells in long-lasting Graves disease. The time point is: persistent/refractory GD, antithyroid drugs over 5 years with positive TRAb. PBMC RNA served as the TCR library source. Arm-PCR with iRepertoire HTBI primers amplified the CDR3 regions for these TCR beta libraries. TCRdb processed the multiplex PCR reads anew with MiXCR; each CDR3 protein has one entry. In the table there are hundreds of thousands of distinct CDR3 sequences, around 21% of which are singletons. The sequencing here drew on peripheral blood mononuclear cells (PBMCs), taken when the disease was refractory, from a patient treated with antithyroid drugs. Receptor source: a female donor with Graves disease.

Turning to this clonotype: This could be a read error, since a much larger clone is one nucleotide away. The CDR3 here is CASRPSRGGMSTEAFF. In DNA form, the CDR3 reads TGTGCCAGCAGGCCAAGCAGGGGCGGAATGAGCACTGAAGCTTTCTTT. This rearrangement joins TRBV28 to TRBJ1-1; a weak D match, TRBD1 (6 bases). The V gene's germline CDR1 is MDHEN and CDR2 SYDVKM. The length of the CDR3 is 16 residues. The V end lost 6 bases, the J end lost 4 bases, and 21 bases lay between the germline ends.

This chain joins TRBV6-1 and TRBJ2-2; no firm D call. This CDR3 has 14 amino acids. Germline loops: CDR1 MNHNS, CDR2 SASEGT. The V gene lost 8 bases and the J gene lost 5 bases, with 15 bases spanning the gap. In DNA form, the CDR3 reads TGTGCCAGCCCCGGCCGGCAAGGGACCGGGGAGCTGTTTTTT. Encoded protein: CASPGRQGTGELFF.

Comment on this clonotype: The junction shows a germline mismatch at one end, possibly a read error. The CDR3 sequence: CASNLAGVGEQFF. CDR3 nucleotide sequence: TGTGCCAGCAATTTAGCGGGAGTGGGTGAGCAGTTCTTC. The chain links TRBV28 to TRBJ2-1; 9 bases match TRBD2. Germline V gene data show CDR1 as MDHEN and CDR2 as SYDVKM. CDR3 length: 13 residues.

DNA of the CDR3: TGCAGTGCTGTTTCCGGACTAGCGGAAAGGGTAAGCTACGAGCAGTACTTC. Protein sequence: CSAVSGLAERVSYEQYF. The chain uses TRBV20-1 and TRBJ2-7, with TRBD2 identical over 10 bases. This CDR3 has 17 amino acids. V shed 5 bases, J shed 3 bases, and the junction held 16 bases outside the gene matches. Germline V lookup: CDR1 DFQATT, CDR2 SNEGSKA (reference sequence).

This clonotype was seen a few times. The rearrangement joins TRBV29-1 to TRBJ1-2, with D unclear. The CDR3 is made up of 12 amino acids. Per the germline V gene, CDR1 is SQVTM and CDR2 is ANQGSEA. V lost 4 bases to trimming and J lost 5 bases, with 11 bases between them. CDR3 loop: CSVVEGDYGYTF. For the CDR3, the DNA is TGCAGCGTTGTTGAGGGCGATTATGGCTACACCTTC.

This clonotype was detected ten times or more. This sequence joins TRBV30 and TRBJ2-5; 10 bases line up with TRBD2. In germline, CDR1 is GTSNPN, CDR2 SVGIG (reference sequence). Trimming removed 2 bases from V and 4 bases from J; junction bases left unmatched: 7. The CDR3 extends over 15 amino acids. As DNA, the CDR3 is TGTGCCTGGAGTTCGCTCCTAGCGGGAGTAGAGACCCAGTACTTC. It encodes CAWSSLLAGVETQYF.

The genes are TRBV29-1 and TRBJ1-2; TRBD1 matches 8 bases. With 5 bases clipped from V and 4 bases from J, the junction kept 12 bases outside the gene matches. Germline CDR1 SQVTM, CDR2 ANQGSEA. This CDR3 region has 15 residues. The CDR3 spells CSVPRPTGASYGYTF. The CDR3 bases are TGCAGCGTTCCACGGCCGACAGGGGCTAGCTATGGCTACACCTTC.

This rearrangement joins TRBV4-2 to TRBJ1-2; TRBD1 is a possible D gene (6 bases). The CDR3 is made up of 13 amino acids. Trimming pared 1 base from V and 6 bases from J, leaving 9 bases between. Germline-derived CDR1 and CDR2 are LGHNA and YNFKEQ. The CDR3 DNA sequence: TGTGCCAGCAGCCAAGCGGGGGCGGATGGCTACACCTTC. Encoded protein: CASSQAGADGYTF.

This clonotype has at least ten counts. V usage is TRBV10-3 and J usage is TRBJ2-2; the match to TRBD2 covers 7 bases. With 7 bases clipped from V and 4 bases from J, the junction kept 6 bases outside the gene matches. CDR3 length: 14 amino acids. Germline V gene data show CDR1 as ENHRY and CDR2 as SYGVKD. The CDR3 sequence is CAITAGVGTGELFF. The CDR3, as DNA: TGTGCCATCACTGCGGGAGTGGGCACCGGGGAGCTGTTTTTT.

This clonotype has a handful of counts. The chain links TRBV2 to TRBJ2-1; 9 bases line up with TRBD2. Germline V CDR1 and CDR2: SNHLY, FYNNEI. After removal of 10 bases from V and 6 bases from J, the junction contained 10 bases not matched to a gene. This CDR3 has 14 amino acids. Written as DNA, the CDR3 is TGTGCCACGACCCCAATAGCGGGAGCCAATGAGCAGTTCTTC. Its protein is CATTPIAGANEQFF.

The chain links TRBV12-3 or TRBV12-4 to TRBJ2-5, with 8 bases fitting TRBD2. CDR3 size: 16 residues. V was pared by 3 bases and J by 3 bases, with 9 bases of the junction left unmatched. The CDR3 region is CASSFSASGLKETQYF. CDR3 DNA: TGTGCCAGCAGTTTTTCGGCTAGCGGGCTAAAAGAGACCCAGTACTTC.

This clonotype appeared a few times. This chain connects TRBV5-4 to TRBJ2-5; D is possibly TRBD1 (6 bases). Germline V gives CDR1 SGHNT, CDR2 YYREEE (reference sequence). The CDR3 contains 15 residues. The V and J ends lost 3 bases and 3 bases respectively, with 15 bases between them. The CDR3 nucleotides read TGTGCCAGCAGCTGGAGAACAGGGTATAAAGAGACCCAGTACTTC. Protein sequence: CASSWRTGYKETQYF.

This clonotype was observed a few times. The chain joins TRBV6-1 to TRBJ1-5; TRBD1 matches 7 bases. The CDR3 consists of 15 residues. Germline CDR1 is MNHNS and CDR2 is SASEGT. Trimming took 8 bases from V and 5 from J; bases not matched to a gene: 12. Written as DNA, the CDR3 is TGTGCCAGCGCCCGGACAGGCTCGGTACATCAGCCCCAGCATTTT. Translation: CASARTGSVHQPQHF.

V is TRBV9 and J is TRBJ2-1, with D possibly matching TRBD1 (8 bases). The ends were cut back, 0 bases at V and 2 bases at J, with 12 bases in the middle. Germline V gene lookup returns CDR1 SGDLS and CDR2 YYNGEE. CDR3 length: 16 residues. The CDR3 spells CASSVETGGAYNEQFF. CDR3 sequence (DNA): TGTGCCAGCAGCGTAGAAACAGGGGGGGCCTACAATGAGCAGTTCTTC.

This clonotype showed up many times. The chain joins TRBV6-1 to TRBJ2-7; D gene ambiguous. V gave up 6 bases and J gave up 6 bases, with 12 bases separating them. CDR1 is MNHNS, CDR2 SASEGT, per germline. The CDR3 has 12 residues. The CDR3 protein is CASRGESAEQYF. The CDR3 coding sequence is TGTGCCAGCAGAGGCGAGAGTGCCGAGCAGTACTTC.

This clonotype was detected only a few times. The chain employs TRBV9 and TRBJ1-1; TRBD1 matches at 7 bases. The CDR3 is 14 amino acids. CDR1 is SGDLS, CDR2 YYNGEE, per germline. The ends lost 0 bases at V and 3 bases at J; junction bases unmatched: 2. DNA for the CDR3: TGTGCCAGCAGCGTAGGACAGGGCGACACTGAAGCTTTCTTT. This encodes CASSVGQGDTEAFF.

This clonotype was seen a handful of times. One end of the junction does not line up with germline, which may come from a read error. The gene calls are TRBV7-7 and TRBJ2-7; 10 bases align to TRBD1. Germline V lookup: CDR1 SSHAT, CDR2 FNYEAQ (reference sequence). The CDR3 is made up of 15 amino acids. CDR3 in DNA: TGTGCTAGCAGCTTAGGACAGGGGGGGAGGTACGAGCAGTACTTC. It codes for CASSLGQGGRYEQYF.

The chain carries TRBV7-9 and TRBJ2-7, with unresolved D. This CDR3 contains 14 residues. The germline V gene has CDR1 SEHNR and CDR2 FQNEAQ (reference sequence). The germline V and J ends were trimmed by 5 bases and 2 bases, with 13 bases remaining between them. The CDR3 protein is CASSSSSRPYEQYF. The CDR3 DNA reads TGTGCCAGCAGCAGTTCCAGCCGTCCCTACGAGCAGTACTTC.

This clonotype was counted at least ten times. V gene TRBV28 combines with J gene TRBJ1-5; TRBD1 aligns across 8 bases. This CDR3 is 17 amino acids long. CDR1 and CDR2 (germline): MDHEN, SYDVKM. V was pared by 6 bases and J by 2 bases, with 12 bases of the junction left unmatched. CDR3 loop: CASRFSRGRRGNQPQHF. The DNA for the CDR3 is TGTGCCAGCAGATTTTCCAGGGGGCGGCGGGGCAATCAGCCCCAGCATTTT.

In its sample, this clonotype was seen many times. The chain couples TRBV5-6 to TRBJ1-2; D might be TRBD1 (6 bases). V was cut by 4 bases and J by 3 bases, with 16 bases left in between. Germline-derived CDR1 and CDR2 are SGHDT and YYEEEE. The CDR3 sequence is 15 residues long. For the CDR3, the DNA is TGTGCCAGCAGCACCGTGACAGGCTACTACTATGGCTACACCTTC. Protein sequence: CASSTVTGYYYGYTF.

This clonotype was observed many times. CDR3 residues: CAISEQQGFETQYF. CDR3 bases: TGTGCCATCAGTGAGCAACAGGGTTTCGAGACCCAGTACTTC. The chain recombines TRBV10-3 with TRBJ2-5; D is perhaps TRBD1 (6 bases). The V gene lost 2 bases and the J gene lost 5 bases, with 12 bases spanning the gap. This CDR3 is 14 amino acids long. CDR1 and CDR2 from the germline V gene are ENHRY and SYGVKD.

This clonotype occurred many times. V usage is TRBV27 and J usage is TRBJ2-7, with 10 bases that match TRBD2. There are 15 residues in the CDR3. CDR1 and CDR2 (germline): MNHEY, SMNVEV (reference sequence). The V gene end was trimmed by 8 bases and the J gene end by 1 base; junction bases not matched to a gene: 8. The CDR3 reads CASQTSSGSSYEQYF. CDR3 DNA: TGTGCCAGCCAAACGTCTAGCGGGAGTTCCTACGAGCAGTACTTC.

This clonotype has only a few counts. This chain uses TRBV6-1 with TRBJ1-2, with TRBD1 as a possible D gene (5 bases). The germline V gene encodes CDR1 MNHNS and CDR2 SASEGT. CDR3 length: 13 residues. Trimming pared 6 bases from V and 3 bases from J, leaving 11 bases between. CDR3 nucleotides: TGTGCCAGCAGCCTAGCAGGGCACTATGGCTACACCTTC. Residues: CASSLAGHYGYTF.

As for this clonotype: The CDR3 carries no conserved terminal phenylalanine or tryptophan, so it likely arises from a read error. J is TRBJ1-4 and V is TRBV9; TRBD1 is a possible D gene (5 bases). Trimming stripped 4 bases from V and 5 bases from J, with 9 bases between. Germline V gives CDR1 SGDLS, CDR2 YYNGEE. The CDR3 consists of 13 residues. The CDR3 region has the DNA TGTGCCAGCAGCCCCGGGGGGAATGAAAAACTGTTTTCT. This sequence encodes CASSPGGNEKLFS.

The sample holds many counts of this clonotype. The V and J genes are TRBV29-1 and TRBJ1-1; D might be TRBD1 (6 bases). The V gene's germline CDR1 is SQVTM and CDR2 ANQGSEA. This CDR3 is built from 13 residues. V lost 3 bases to trimming and J lost 0 bases, with 8 bases between them. The CDR3 here is CSVEGALNTEAFF. Here the CDR3 DNA reads TGCAGCGTTGAGGGGGCGTTGAACACTGAAGCTTTCTTT.